This T cell receptor (beta chain) came from a study of OX40 agonist ivuxolimab in advanced cancers. CDR3 length: 14 residues. CDR1 is MRHNA and CDR2 is SNTAGT in the germline V gene. Deletions cut 8 bases from V and 4 bases from J, with 15 bases between. Study-wide results and limits: Expanded peripheral T cell antigen specificity was not determined.

Note on this clone: What it binds is unknown.

Assay: immunoSEQ multiplex PCR; the TCRdb copy retains only in-frame clones and omits some. The table includes around 30,000 clones, roughly 90% detected once. This sample comprised CD4+ or CD8+ T cells sorted from blood, obtained in a trial of the OX40 agonist ivuxolimab. The J gene is TRBJ1-5, the V gene TRBV6-4; D possibly corresponds to TRBD1 (6 bases). The TCR sequence derives from an adult with an advanced solid tumor such as melanoma, head and neck, liver or kidney cancer. CDR3 sequence: CASGGGPWNQPQHF. The DNA of the CDR3 is TGTGCCAGCGGTGGGGGGCCTTGGAATCAGCCCCAGCATTTT.